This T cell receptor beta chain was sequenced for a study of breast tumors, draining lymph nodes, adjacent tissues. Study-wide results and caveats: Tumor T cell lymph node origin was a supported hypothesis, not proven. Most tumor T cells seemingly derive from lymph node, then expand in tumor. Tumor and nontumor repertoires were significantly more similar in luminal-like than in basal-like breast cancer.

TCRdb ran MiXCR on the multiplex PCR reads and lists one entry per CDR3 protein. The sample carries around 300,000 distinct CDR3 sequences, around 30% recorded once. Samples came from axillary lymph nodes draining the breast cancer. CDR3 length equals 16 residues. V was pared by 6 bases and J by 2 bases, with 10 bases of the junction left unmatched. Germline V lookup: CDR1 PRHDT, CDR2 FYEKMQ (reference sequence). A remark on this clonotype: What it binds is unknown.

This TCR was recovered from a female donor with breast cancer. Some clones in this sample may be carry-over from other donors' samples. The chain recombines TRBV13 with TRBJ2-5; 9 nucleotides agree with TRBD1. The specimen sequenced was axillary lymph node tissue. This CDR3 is CASSSPHRGQQETQYF. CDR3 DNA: TGTGCCAGCAGTTCCCCTCACAGGGGGCAACAAGAGACCCAGTACTTC. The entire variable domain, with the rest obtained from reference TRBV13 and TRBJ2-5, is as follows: AAGVIQSPRHLIKEKRETATLKCYPIPRHDTVYWYQQGPGQDPQFLISFYEKMQSDKGSIPDRFSAQQFSDYHSELNMSSLELGDSALYFCASSSPHRGQQETQYFGPGTRLLVL.